This is a list of T cell receptor beta chains from one sample in a study of T cells expressing NK-cell markers. TCRdb re-called the 5' RACE reads and shows each CDR3 protein once, DNA omitted. This repertoire comprises 200,000 to 300,000 distinct CDR3 sequences; its ten largest clones make up around 0.42%. Sequencing was carried out using blood T cells: a sorted CD56 or NKG2C T cell subset, CD4+ or CD8+ T cells, or bulk PBMC T cells (not recorded which). Receptors were obtained from a man younger than 35 in good health. CDR3s include the opening cysteine and the closing phenylalanine or tryptophan.

CASSQVGNSGAYEQYF | TRBJ2-7 | TRBV4-2
CASSLRTSGTYEQYF | TRBJ2-7 | TRBV12-3/TRBV12-4
CASSSDRGGETQYF | TRBJ2-5 | TRBV18
CASKLGWGRGASDTQYF | TRBJ2-3 | TRBV27
CASSSGYRGRNTEAFF | TRBJ1-1 | TRBV7-6
CASSPRLGGSYNEQFF | TRBJ2-1 | TRBV18
CASSYLTLGLAETQYF | TRBJ2-5 | TRBV6-2/TRBV6-3
CSVDPSNEGNYGYTF | TRBJ1-2 | TRBV29-1
CSVESVQGQAWSPLHF | TRBJ1-6 | TRBV29-1
CASSPDLNTEAFF | TRBJ1-1 | TRBV18
CASSTRVPTEAFF | TRBJ1-1 | TRBV7-8
CASPGWGERESVEQFF | TRBJ2-1 | TRBV7-9
CAISAQREDSEQYF | TRBJ2-7 | TRBV10-3
CASSLSEQTGELFF | TRBJ2-2 | TRBV12-3/TRBV12-4
CASEHGQGQHEQFF | TRBJ2-1 | TRBV9
CASSPQETPGELFF | TRBJ2-2 | TRBV18
CAWTVGGNTEAFF | TRBJ1-1 | TRBV30
CASSYGPGKRYNEQFF | TRBJ2-1 | TRBV6-5
CSAIPPGSGSFEQFF | TRBJ2-1 | TRBV20-1
CASSLARTEDPDTQYF | TRBJ2-3 | TRBV7-9
CATSRTTGLGLEQYF | TRBJ2-7 | TRBV15
CSVAGRHMNTEAFF | TRBJ1-1 | TRBV29-1
CASSPKRTQNTGELFF | TRBJ2-2 | TRBV12-3/TRBV12-4
CASSLEPFGIGIQYF | TRBJ2-4 | TRBV11-2
CASTGPRLSSYEQYF | TRBJ2-7 | TRBV6-5
CSASEGGSGRYNEQFF | TRBJ2-1 | TRBV20-1
CASSGTGGRQETQYF | TRBJ2-5 | TRBV5-1
CSAMRPGGSQETQYF | TRBJ2-5 | TRBV20-1
CASRFATREEAFF | TRBJ1-1 | TRBV6-6